Presented here are 27 T cell receptor beta chains from one specimen sequenced in a study of T-cell reconstitution after alpha-beta-depleted transplantation in children. For TCRbeta, the library was prepared with unique molecular identifiers. TCRdb used MiXCR to reprocess the PCR reads, holding one entry per CDR3 protein. The sample includes some 130,000 distinct CDR3 sequences, about 9.5% seen only once; the top ten take about 25%. Sequences were derived from PBMCs, mostly from graft donor cells, sampled 180 days after TCRalphabeta/CD19-depleted stem cell transplant. These receptors were collected from a girl less than two years old who had a stem cell transplant for combined immunodeficiency, so the T cells may come from the graft donor.

This clonotype showed up just a few times. J is TRBJ2-2 and V is TRBV7-8; no clear D gene. Trimming took off 0 bases at V and 7 bases at J, with 15 bases between the two ends. The germline V gene has CDR1 SGHVS and CDR2 FQNEAQ. The CDR3 runs 16 residues. The CDR3 reads CASSLALASLGGELFF. CDR3 nucleotides: TGTGCCAGCAGCTTAGCGTTGGCCTCCCTGGGCGGGGAGCTGTTTTTT.

The gene calls are TRBV2 and TRBJ2-5; D call uncertain. The germline CDR1 and CDR2 sequences are SNHLY and FYNNEI. Between the trimmed V and J ends, which lost 6 bases and 5 bases, there was a span of 4 bases. This CDR3 is built from 10 residues. CDR3 protein: CASRGETQYF. The CDR3 DNA follows: TGTGCCAGCAGGGGGGAGACCCAGTACTTC.

This clonotype was observed a handful of times. J is TRBJ2-6 and V is TRBV21-1; TRBD1 was called by the table and not checked on the DNA. TRBV21-1 represents a pseudogene. This CDR3 comprises 20 residues. In nucleotides, the CDR3 is TGTGCCAGCAGCATTGGACAGGCAAGGTCCTTTTACTCTGGGGCCAACGTCCTGACTTTC. This translates into CASSIGQARSFYSGANVLTF.

This chain uses TRBV20-1 with TRBJ2-1, with D perhaps assigned TRBD1 or TRBD2 (5 bases each). This CDR3 region has 15 residues. Trimming left V 5 bases short and J 6 bases short, with 20 bases between. Per the germline V gene, CDR1 is DFQATT and CDR2 is SNEGSKA (reference sequence). The CDR3 loop reads CSAHSGTLGTNEQFF. Written as DNA, the CDR3 is TGCAGTGCTCATTCCGGGACCCTGGGGACCAATGAGCAGTTCTTC.

The V and J genes are TRBV5-1 and TRBJ2-1; TRBD2 aligns across 7 bases. From germline, CDR1 is SGHRS and CDR2 YFSETQ. The CDR3 spans 14 residues. V shed 4 bases and J 7 bases; nucleotides not matched to a gene: 8. The CDR3 reads CASSRTSVQNEQFF. In nucleotides, the CDR3 is TGCGCCAGCAGCCGAACTAGCGTGCAGAATGAGCAGTTCTTC.

This clonotype turned up a few times. The rearrangement joins TRBV29-1 to TRBJ2-7; tentatively, D is TRBD1 (6 bases). Trimming pared 6 bases from V and 5 bases from J, leaving 11 bases between. The CDR3 is 11 residues long. Germline CDR1 and CDR2: SQVTM and ANQGSEA. The CDR3, as DNA: TGCAGCGTCGCAGGGGATCACGAGCAGTACTTC. This gives the protein CSVAGDHEQYF.

This clonotype was counted at least ten times. This chain uses TRBV9 with TRBJ2-3; D remains unclear. V dropped 3 bases and J dropped 5 bases, with 16 bases sitting between them. Looked up from germline, CDR1 is SGDLS and CDR2 is YYNGEE. The CDR3 totals 15 residues. CDR3 sequence reads: CASSADGVGGDTQYF. CDR3 nucleotide sequence: TGTGCCAGCAGCGCCGACGGAGTGGGTGGAGATACGCAGTATTTT.

The chain carries TRBV12-3 or TRBV12-4 and TRBJ2-7; D is ambiguous. Deletions cut 3 bases from V and 3 bases from J, with 9 bases between. The CDR3 is 13 amino acids. CDR3 DNA: TGTGCCAGCAGTTTTGTGCGGAGCTACGAGCAGTACTTC. This gives the protein CASSFVRSYEQYF.

There are a few counts of this clonotype. V and J are TRBV15 and TRBJ1-3; 10 bases are shared with TRBD1. The V gene's germline CDR1 is LNHNV and CDR2 YYDKDF (reference sequence). V was clipped by 5 bases and J by 7 bases; unmatched bases: 5. This CDR3 is built from 14 residues. CDR3 nucleotides: TGTGCCACCAGCCTCGGGACAGGGGTGAACACCATATATTTT. Amino acids: CATSLGTGVNTIYF. The full variable domain, in which reference TRBV15 and TRBJ1-3 provide the parts outside the CDR3, is DAMVIQNPRYQVTQFGKPVTLSCSQTLNHNVMYWYQQKSSQAPKLLFHYYDKDFNNEADTPDNFQSRRPNTSFCFLDIRSPGLGDTAMYLCATSLGTGVNTIYFGEGSWLTVV.

This clonotype was seen more than once but under ten times. V and J are TRBV24-1 and TRBJ2-3; no clear D gene. Germline assignment: CDR1 KGHDR and CDR2 SFDVKD. CDR3 size: 12 residues. V was cut by 1 base and J by 3 bases, with 1 base left in between. The CDR3 DNA sequence: TGTGCCACCAGTGATTTTACAGATACGCAGTATTTT. Protein: CATSDFTDTQYF.

In its sample, this clonotype was seen a few times. The J gene is TRBJ2-7, the V gene TRBV29-1; TRBD1 agrees at 11 bases. Germline loops: CDR1 SQVTM, CDR2 ANQGSEA. The CDR3 sequence is 14 residues long. V lost 7 bases, J lost 2 bases, and 7 bases stayed unmatched. CDR3 amino acids: CSASLGQGAYEQYF. The CDR3 bases are TGCAGCGCCTCTTTGGGACAGGGGGCCTACGAGCAGTACTTC.

This clonotype was picked up a small number of times. J is TRBJ2-7 and V is TRBV12-3 or TRBV12-4; no reliable D call. V lost 5 bases and J lost 3, with 8 bases in between. This CDR3 region has 12 residues. The CDR3 DNA reads as TGTGCCAGCAGTCTGTCTAACTACGAGCAGTACTTC. This codes for CASSLSNYEQYF.

This clonotype showed up just a few times. The CDR3 sequence is CASSLGQAGNQPQHF. CDR3 nucleotide sequence: TGTGCCAGCAGCTTAGGACAGGCTGGCAATCAGCCCCAGCATTTT. The rearrangement joins TRBV7-9 to TRBJ1-5; maybe TRBD1 (6 bases). The germline V gene encodes CDR1 SEHNR and CDR2 FQNEAQ (reference sequence). Trimming stripped 1 base from V and 2 bases from J, with 9 bases between. The CDR3 extends over 15 amino acids.

This clonotype was recorded many times. CDR3 nucleotides: TGCGCCAGCAGCCAAGATGGTACTAGCGGGAGGGACCTCACAGATACGCAGTATTTT. This encodes CASSQDGTSGRDLTDTQYF. The chain joins TRBV4-3 to TRBJ2-3; 13 nucleotides align to TRBD2. V shed 0 bases, J shed 2 bases, and the junction held 8 bases outside the gene matches. This CDR3 contains 19 residues. CDR1 and CDR2 (germline): LGHNA, YSLEER.

This clonotype was counted at least ten times. The J gene is TRBJ2-3, the V gene TRBV12-3 or TRBV12-4; 7 bases are shared with TRBD1. The CDR3 length is 16 residues. Germline trimming cut 3 bases from V and 2 bases from J; bases unmatched to any gene: 8. CDR3 sequence: CASSFGTAGTTDTQYF. Here the CDR3 DNA reads TGTGCCAGCAGTTTTGGGACAGCAGGGACCACAGATACGCAGTATTTT.

The table lists this clonotype with a few counts. J is TRBJ2-3 and V is TRBV5-1; the D is unclear. Between the trimmed V and J ends, which lost 1 base and 4 bases, there was a span of 10 bases. CDR1 SGHRS and CDR2 YFSETQ come from the germline V gene. The CDR3 contains 14 residues. CDR3 loop: CASSLLGPADTQYF. For the CDR3, the DNA is TGCGCCAGCAGCTTGCTCGGCCCCGCAGATACGCAGTATTTT.

The chain recombines TRBV12-3 or TRBV12-4 with TRBJ2-3; 8 bases agree with TRBD2. With 4 bases clipped from V and 5 bases from J, the junction kept 5 bases outside the gene matches. CDR3 length: 14 residues. This CDR3 reads CASSYGGAVDTQYF. The CDR3 DNA is TGTGCCAGCAGTTACGGGGGGGCGGTAGATACGCAGTATTTT.

This clonotype occurred once. This chain's CDR3 is CASSLAGYGEQFF. CDR3 sequence (DNA): TGCGCCAGCAGCTTAGCGGGATACGGGGAGCAGTTCTTC. The chain recombines TRBV5-1 with TRBJ2-1, with TRBD2 matching 7 bases. This CDR3 comprises 13 residues. Germline lookup yields CDR1 SGHRS and CDR2 YFSETQ. J lost 10 bases, V lost 2 bases, and 6 bases had no gene match.

This clonotype was counted many times. The V and J genes are TRBV4-1 and TRBJ2-3; no clear D. The ends were cut back, 4 bases at V and 4 bases at J, with 12 bases in the middle. CDR3 size: 14 residues. The germline V gene has CDR1 MGHRA and CDR2 YSYEKL. The CDR3 nucleotides read TGCGCCAGCAGCCTGGTTGAGCCTCCAGATACGCAGTATTTT. Translating gives CASSLVEPPDTQYF.

The chain recombines TRBV6-2 or TRBV6-3 with TRBJ1-5; D uncertain. Per the germline V gene, CDR1 is MNHEY and CDR2 is SVGEGT. V lost 7 bases and J lost 0, with 4 bases in between. There are 12 residues in the CDR3. CDR3 sequence (DNA): TGTGCCAGCAAGGGTAGCAATCAGCCCCAGCATTTT. It specifies CASKGSNQPQHF.

A few counts support this clonotype. V is TRBV5-1 and J is TRBJ1-1; 9 nucleotides match TRBD1. V was clipped by 8 bases and J by 1 base; unmatched bases: 3. The CDR3 sequence is 13 residues long. Germline V gives CDR1 SGHRS, CDR2 YFSETQ. CDR3 loop: CASKTGGNTEAFF. CDR3 coding DNA: TGCGCCAGTAAGACAGGGGGGAACACTGAAGCTTTCTTT.

This clonotype has ten or more counts. The CDR3 DNA follows: TGTGCCAGCAGCTTGCAGGGGAACACTGAAGCTTTCTTT. This sequence encodes CASSLQGNTEAFF. The rearrangement links TRBV7-9 to TRBJ1-1, with D possibly being TRBD1 (5 bases). Germline CDR1 is SEHNR and CDR2 is FQNEAQ (reference sequence). The ends were cut back, 3 bases at V and 1 base at J, with 6 bases in the middle. This CDR3 spans 13 amino acids.

The chain has TRBV12-3 or TRBV12-4 and TRBJ2-7; tentatively, D is TRBD1 or TRBD2 (6 bases each). The CDR3 extends over 11 amino acids. Deletions cut 8 bases from V and 2 bases from J, with 7 bases between. The CDR3 region is CASGGPYEQYF. CDR3 coding DNA: TGTGCCAGCGGGGGGCCCTACGAGCAGTACTTC.

This clonotype was seen a few times. The rearrangement uses TRBV9 and TRBJ2-2; no clear D gene. V was cut by 2 bases and J by 5 bases, with 7 bases left in between. The CDR3 is 13 residues long. CDR1 and CDR2 (germline): SGDLS, YYNGEE. The CDR3 loop reads CASSVAVTGELFF. CDR3 nucleotide sequence: TGTGCCAGCAGCGTTGCAGTGACCGGGGAGCTGTTTTTT.

V is TRBV10-3 and J is TRBJ2-2; D not certain. V dropped 0 bases and J dropped 5 bases, with 10 bases sitting between them. Germline V gene data show CDR1 as ENHRY and CDR2 as SYGVKD. The CDR3 length is 15 residues. The CDR3 protein is CAISESGLATGELFF. CDR3 sequence (DNA): TGTGCCATCAGTGAGTCAGGTTTGGCTACCGGGGAGCTGTTTTTT.

CDR3 sequence (DNA): TGCGCCAGCAGCTTGGTAACAGGGGAGGAGACCCAGTACTTC. Protein product: CASSLVTGEETQYF. The V call is TRBV5-1, the J call TRBJ2-5, with 7 bases identical to TRBD1. Germline CDR1 SGHRS, CDR2 YFSETQ. J gave up 5 bases and V 0 bases, and 4 bases lay outside the gene matches. This CDR3 has 14 amino acids.

This clonotype was seen more than once but under ten times. V usage is TRBV15 and J usage is TRBJ1-5; D remains ambiguous. V lost 4 bases to trimming and J lost 5 bases, with 9 bases between them. The CDR3 runs to 13 residues. Germline CDR1 and CDR2: LNHNV and YYDKDF (reference sequence). The CDR3 loop is CATSTLADQPQHF. DNA for the CDR3: TGTGCCACCAGCACCCTGGCGGATCAGCCCCAGCATTTT.